One TCR beta chain is described in this entry. Its antigen remains unidentified. No qualities accompany the bases; no much larger clone lies one base away. Libraries were built with the immunoSEQ multiplex PCR assay. RNA was extracted from all samples and reverse transcribed into cDNA as template for TCR sequencing. First-strand cDNA was synthesized using SuperScript III with a 2:1 mix of oligo-dT and random hexamers. A synthetic immune receptor repertoire was used to measure amplification bias, and any remaining bias was corrected computationally. As for the original processing: Raw reads were preprocessed for error removal, and CDR3 was defined according to IMGT conventions as running from the conserved cysteine to phenylalanine. Clonality was calculated as 1 minus Shannon entropy normalized by log2 of the number of productive unique TCRs. Scalp TCRbeta sequences were cross-referenced with sorted blood CD4 and CD8 repertoires so that the CD4 or CD8 identity of scalp clones could be inferred. TCRdb re-hosts the immuneACCESS table, in-frame sequences only. Its copies lack some clones; in the studies checked, an unresolved V gene accounts for under half of them, and the cause for the rest is not known. Clonal size and the V and J genes are those of that table, whereas D and trimming came from the DNA. Across this sample there are more than 10,000 clones, with over 55% seen only once. Under 9.5% of the sample is taken by the ten largest.

This entry is derived from a study of CD8+ T cells in alopecia areata (dated by TCRdb to between 2017 and 2018). Study-wide context: The treated patients, all with moderate-to-severe alopecia areata, were enrolled in an open-label pilot trial of oral tofacitinib given at 5 to 10 mg twice daily. Patients received tofacitinib for 6 to 18 months and were then followed off drug for 6 months to check for delayed response and recurrence. The study used high-throughput TCRbeta sequencing to examine T cell clonal expansion in alopecia areata, in both the C3H/HeJ mouse model and human patients. On the human side, TCRbeta sequencing was run on scalp tissue and on sorted CD4+ and CD8+ peripheral blood T cells from healthy controls and from alopecia areata patients with either patchy or totalis/universalis disease. Tofacitinib-treated patients had biopsies at baseline and at 4 and 24 weeks of treatment, with a later scalp biopsy in several patients. Clonality in the scalp was compared among normal scalp (n=4), patchy alopecia areata scalp (n=8), and alopecia totalis/universalis scalp (n=8). The RNA source kit depended on sample type: the PAXgene miRNA kit for fixed scalp, the miRNeasy kit for PBMCs, and the RNeasy kit for mouse skin. TCRbeta CDR3 regions were amplified by immunoSEQ multiplex PCR using 35 Vbeta forward and 13 Jbeta reverse primers.

The CDR3 has 17 amino acids, counting the end cysteine and phenylalanine. CDR3 DNA is the only sequence kept; it has 51 bases, read in frame from the first base. CDR1 is given as SNHLY and CDR2 as FYNNEI, both from the germline V gene. V is trimmed back by 6 bases and J by 0 bases, and the junction contains 8 bases that no gene match accounts for. Results and caveats for the whole study, not just this receptor: Compared with normal scalp, lesional scalp, particularly in alopecia totalis/universalis, had higher clonality and more expanded CD8+ clones, which suggests antigenic drive. Unlike mouse skin, where gammadelta T cells dominate, normal human skin contains resident alphabeta T cells that get sequenced too, which complicates analysis of the scalp TCR repertoire. Shared TCR sequences between patients were less evident than in mice, which may be partly attributable to HLA diversity in the patient population.

Reading the label with the study, this specimen's time point is: baseline before oral tofacitinib. Lesional scalp punch biopsies and peripheral blood were obtained from alopecia areata patients. Human scalp biopsies went straight into PAXgene tissue containers for immediate fixation. The sample was skin, taken at week 0. The sequence is built from TRBV2 and TRBJ1-3, with 10 bases matching TRBD1. This TCR derives from a human donor with alopecia areata. The CDR3 protein is CASSAGTGAFSGNTIYF. Read as DNA, the sequence is TGTGCCAGCAGCGCCGGGACAGGGGCTTTCTCTGGAAACACCATATATTTT. Outside the CDR3, residues come from the reference TRBV2 and TRBJ1-3 proteins, so the full variable domain is: EPEVTQTPSHQVTQMGQEVILRCVPISNHLYFYWYRQILGQKVEFLVSFYNNEISEKSEIFDDQFSVERPDGSNFTLKIRSTKLEDSAMYFCASSAGTGAFSGNTIYFGEGSWLTVV.